This TCR beta chain emerged from a study of CD8+CD57+ T cells in acquired aplastic anemia. Study information: On average, sorted CD4+ and CD8+ cells gave approximately 3.1 ug of DNA.

The germline gives CDR1 ENHRY, CDR2 SYGVKD. From its first to its last residue, the CDR3 has 13 amino acids. Comment on this clonotype: The CDR3 carries no conserved terminal phenylalanine or tryptophan, so it likely arises from a read error. Because the CDR3's place on the DNA is in doubt, the DNA is left out and the CDR3 is given as listed by TCRdb.

TCR beta VDJ and CDR3 were profiled, and genomic DNA was the template. TCRdb recomputed calls from the reads with MiXCR, one row per CDR3 protein. Of a few hundred thousand distinct CDR3 sequences in the sample, 65% to 80% are singletons; the top ten hold 3% to 5%. Sequencing was carried out using sorted CD4+, CD8+, or CD8+CD57+ T cells (not recorded which) from PBMCs. The V call is TRBV10-3, the J call TRBJ1-6. The receptor's source is a human donor in good health, serving as a control. This CDR3 is CAIGKQETQPFHS.